This T cell receptor beta chain was documented in a study of blood T cell repertoires in COVID-19. The CDR3 loop spans 15 amino acids. The germline V and J ends were trimmed by 0 bases and 1 base, with 8 bases remaining between them. Looked up from germline, CDR1 is LGHDT and CDR2 is YNNKEL (reference sequence). Repertoires were generated with immunoSEQ multiplex PCR, while TCRdb's copy carries only in-frame clones and drops some. The sample carries fewer than 300,000 clones, 70% to 90% recorded once. The J gene is TRBJ2-3, the V gene TRBV3-1 (or the pseudogene TRBV3-2); D is uncertain. This TCR was sampled from a woman aged 25 to 39 with acute or convalescent COVID-19. The sample consisted of peripheral blood. This CDR3 reads CASSQDPRGTDTQYF. CDR3 sequence (DNA): TGTGCCAGCAGCCAAGATCCACGGGGCACAGATACGCAGTATTTT.